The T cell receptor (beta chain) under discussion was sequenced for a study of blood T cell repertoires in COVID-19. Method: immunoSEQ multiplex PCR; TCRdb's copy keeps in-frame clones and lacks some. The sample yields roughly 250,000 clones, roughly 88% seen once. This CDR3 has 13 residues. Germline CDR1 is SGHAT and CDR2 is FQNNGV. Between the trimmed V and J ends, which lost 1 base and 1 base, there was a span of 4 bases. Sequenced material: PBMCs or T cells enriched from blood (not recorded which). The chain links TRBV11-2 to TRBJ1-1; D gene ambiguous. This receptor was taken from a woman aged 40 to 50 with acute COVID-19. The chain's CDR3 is CASSLGQNTEAFF. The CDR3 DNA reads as TGTGCCAGCAGCTTAGGTCAGAACACTGAAGCTTTCTTT.